The clone carrying this T cell receptor beta chain was seen a single time. The germline V and J ends were trimmed by 5 bases and 0 bases, with 14 bases remaining between them. This CDR3 contains 16 residues. Germline lookup yields CDR1 SGHVS and CDR2 FQNEAQ. These data are taken from a study of PD-1 blockade in classical Hodgkin lymphoma. Every patient had relapsed following autologous stem cell transplantation, and cohorts differed in brentuximab vedotin exposure. Complete response, partial response or progressive disease constituted the best response categories observed. Here immunoSEQ multiplex PCR was the method, and the copy in TCRdb shows in-frame clones only, minus some. Of some 84,000 clones in the sample, about nine tenths were seen once.

The sample here was peripheral blood mononuclear cells (PBMCs), taken at baseline. This clonotype was sampled from a human donor with classical Hodgkin lymphoma. V gene TRBV7-8 combines with J gene TRBJ1-5; possible D gene TRBD1, 6 bases. The CDR3 sequence: CASSRGRLLSNQPQHF. In nucleotides, the CDR3 is TGTGCCAGCAGCAGGGGGAGGCTCCTTAGCAATCAGCCCCAGCATTTT.